The following is a TCR beta chain sequence with its context. TCRdb's copy holds only in-frame clones and misses some; the assay was immunoSEQ multiplex PCR. This sample has tens of thousands of clones; approximately 80% occur once, and the top ten carry 2.7%. This record belongs to a study of PD-L1 blockade in urothelial cancer. Unmatched junction bases numbered 2, after V lost 0 bases and J lost 4 bases. The CDR3 has 16 residues. CDR1 is PRHDT and CDR2 is FYEKMQ in the germline V gene (reference sequence). The sample was PBMCs, taken around atezolizumab (anti-PD-L1) treatment. This TCR derives from a man between 65 and 85 years old with urothelial cancer. The chain joins TRBV13 to TRBJ2-3; TRBD1 matches at 12 bases. As DNA, the CDR3 is TGTGCCAGCAGCTTAGGCGGGACAGGGGGCGCAGATACGCAGTATTTT. Encoded protein: CASSLGGTGGADTQYF.